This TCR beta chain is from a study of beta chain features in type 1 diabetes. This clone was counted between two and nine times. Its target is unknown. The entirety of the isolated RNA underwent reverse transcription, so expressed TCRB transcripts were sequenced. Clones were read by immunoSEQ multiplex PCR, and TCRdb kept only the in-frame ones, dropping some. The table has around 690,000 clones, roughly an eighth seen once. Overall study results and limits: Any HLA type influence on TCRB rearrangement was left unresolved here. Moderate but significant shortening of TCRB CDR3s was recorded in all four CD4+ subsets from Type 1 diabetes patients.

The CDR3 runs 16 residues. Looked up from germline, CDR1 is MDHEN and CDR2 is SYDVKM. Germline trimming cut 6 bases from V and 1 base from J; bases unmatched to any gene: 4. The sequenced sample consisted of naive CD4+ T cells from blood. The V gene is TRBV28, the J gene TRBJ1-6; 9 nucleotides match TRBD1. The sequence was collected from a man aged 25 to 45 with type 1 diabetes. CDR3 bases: TGTGCCAGCAGGGCACAGGGGGCTTCCTATAATTCACCCCTCCACTTT. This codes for CASRAQGASYNSPLHF.